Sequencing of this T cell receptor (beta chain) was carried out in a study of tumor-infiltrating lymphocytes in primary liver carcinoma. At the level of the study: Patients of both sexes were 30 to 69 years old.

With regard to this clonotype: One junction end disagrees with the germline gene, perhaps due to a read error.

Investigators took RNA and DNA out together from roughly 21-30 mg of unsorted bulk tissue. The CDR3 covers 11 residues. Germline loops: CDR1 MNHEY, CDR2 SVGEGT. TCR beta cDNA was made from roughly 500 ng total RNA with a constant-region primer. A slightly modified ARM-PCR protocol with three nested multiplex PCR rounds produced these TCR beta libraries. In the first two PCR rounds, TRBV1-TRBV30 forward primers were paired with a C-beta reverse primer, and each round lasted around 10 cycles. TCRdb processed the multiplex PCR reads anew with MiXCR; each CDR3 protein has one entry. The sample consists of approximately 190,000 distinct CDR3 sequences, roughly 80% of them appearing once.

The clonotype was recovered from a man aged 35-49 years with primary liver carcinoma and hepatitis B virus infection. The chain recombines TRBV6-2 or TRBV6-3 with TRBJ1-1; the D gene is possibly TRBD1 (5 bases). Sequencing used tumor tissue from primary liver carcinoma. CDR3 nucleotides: TGTGTCAGCAGTGGGGGAGCAGAACCTTTCTTT. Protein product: CVSSGGAEPFF.